A single sample gave rise to the 29 T cell receptor beta chains below, sequenced in a study of blood T cell repertoires in COVID-19. Sequencing was performed with immunoSEQ multiplex PCR; in TCRdb, only in-frame clones are kept and a portion is missing. The table has over 95,000 clones, around four fifths seen once; the top ten hold about 8.1%. The specimen sequenced was peripheral blood. Receptors were obtained from a woman in her thirties or forties with acute or convalescent COVID-19.

The chain links TRBV7-9 to TRBJ1-6; the D is unclear. Looked up from germline, CDR1 is SEHNR and CDR2 is FQNEAQ (reference sequence). Between the trimmed V and J ends, which lost 5 bases and 0 bases, there was a span of 8 bases. The CDR3 loop spans 15 amino acids. The CDR3 protein is CASSPGSSYNSPLHF. The CDR3 region has the DNA TGTGCCAGCAGCCCCGGGAGCTCCTATAATTCACCCCTCCACTTT. Full variable domain (outside the CDR3, taken from reference TRBV7-9 and TRBJ1-6): DTGVSQNPRHKITKRGQNVTFRCDPISEHNRLYWYRQTLGQGPEFLTYFQNEAQLEKSRLLSDRFSAERPKGSFSTLEIQRTEQGDSAMYLCASSPGSSYNSPLHFGNGTRLTVT.

On this clone itself: Other DNA sequences from this sample encode an identical CDR3 as well. V gene TRBV5-1 combines with J gene TRBJ1-5; 7 bases are shared with TRBD1. V lost 0 bases to trimming and J lost 2 bases; unmatched junction nucleotides: 2. Germline V CDR1 and CDR2: SGHRS, YFSETQ. This CDR3 region has 15 residues. In nucleotides, the CDR3 is TGCGCCAGCAGCTTGGAAGGGGGCCGCAATCAGCCCCAGCATTTT. This encodes CASSLEGGRNQPQHF.

The rearrangement links TRBV19 to TRBJ1-5, with 9 bases matching TRBD1. The CDR3 is 15 residues long. CDR1 is LNHDA, CDR2 SQIVND, per germline (reference sequence). Unmatched junction bases numbered 6, after V lost 6 bases and J lost 3 bases. CDR3 protein: CASRGQGWDNQPQHF. The CDR3 nucleotides are TGTGCCAGTAGGGGACAGGGTTGGGACAATCAGCCCCAGCATTTT.

The chain joins TRBV18 to TRBJ2-3; D is possibly TRBD2 (7 bases). Deletions cut 0 bases from V and 2 bases from J, with 15 bases between. From germline, CDR1 is KGHSH and CDR2 LQKENI. The CDR3 loop spans 17 amino acids. The CDR3, as DNA: TGTGCCAGCTCACCACCGGGCGGGGGCTCGACCACAGATACGCAGTATTTT. Amino acid sequence: CASSPPGGGSTTDTQYF.

This clone was detected a few times. Additional DNA sequences in this sample encode the identical CDR3. CDR3 DNA: TGCGCCAGCAGCTTGGGGAGCTCTGGAAACACCATATATTTT. Its translation: CASSLGSSGNTIYF. The V and J genes are TRBV5-1 and TRBJ1-3; no firm D call. V dropped 0 bases and J dropped 0 bases, with 4 bases sitting between them. The CDR3 covers 14 residues. Germline-derived CDR1 and CDR2 are SGHRS and YFSETQ.

Points on this clone: Mismatch with germline at one junction end may stem from a read error. The V call is TRBV7-7, the J call TRBJ2-5, with 10 positions matching TRBD2. The germline gives CDR1 SSHAT, CDR2 FNYEAQ (reference sequence). This CDR3 has 9 residues. CDR3 amino acids: CASPLAGDF. The DNA for the CDR3 is TGTGCCTCCCCCCTAGCGGGGGACTTC.

In this sample, this clone turned up once. The V gene is TRBV3-1 (or the pseudogene TRBV3-2), the J gene TRBJ2-1; 9 nucleotides line up with TRBD2. In germline, CDR1 is LGHDT, CDR2 YNNKEL (reference sequence). Trimming cost V 8 bases and J 5 bases; bases outside gene matches: 10. The CDR3 contains 15 residues. The CDR3 DNA reads as TGTGCCAGCGCTCCCAAGACTAGCGGTAACAATGAGCAGTTCTTC. This gives the protein CASAPKTSGNNEQFF.

The V call is TRBV27, the J call TRBJ1-2, with D unresolved. This CDR3 has 11 amino acids. Trimming stripped 5 bases from V and 8 bases from J, with 9 bases between. CDR1 is MNHEY, CDR2 SMNVEV, per germline (reference sequence). This chain's CDR3 is CASSAGGGYTF. In DNA, the CDR3 is TGTGCCAGCAGTGCGGGTGGAGGCTACACCTTC.

The rearrangement joins TRBV3-1 (or the pseudogene TRBV3-2) to TRBJ1-5, with D possibly being TRBD1 (5 bases). Trimming removed 3 bases at V and 3 bases at J, with 12 bases between. Germline V gene data show CDR1 as LGHDT and CDR2 as YNNKEL (reference sequence). The CDR3 loop spans 15 amino acids. CDR3 residues: CASSQGQASNQPQHF. The DNA for the CDR3 is TGTGCCAGCAGCCAGGGGCAGGCCTCCAATCAGCCCCAGCATTTT.

The CDR3: CASSRRPQGANEKLFF. CDR3 sequence (DNA): TGTGCCAGCAGCCGCCGACCACAGGGGGCCAATGAAAAACTGTTTTTT. This chain connects TRBV3-1 (or the pseudogene TRBV3-2) to TRBJ1-4, with 9 bases matching TRBD1. The CDR3 runs to 16 residues. CDR1 is LGHDT and CDR2 is YNNKEL in the germline V gene (reference sequence). The junction had 8 bases not matched to a gene; V was cut back by 4 bases and J by 5 bases.

The chain has TRBV7-2 and TRBJ2-3; 10 bases match TRBD2. Trimming cost V 3 bases and J 0 bases; bases outside gene matches: 9. The CDR3 extends over 18 amino acids. Germline V gene sequence: CDR1 SGHTA, CDR2 FQGNSA. The CDR3 region is CASSLRAGGELSTDTQYF. The CDR3 DNA is TGTGCCAGCAGCTTGAGAGCGGGGGGGGAACTCAGCACAGATACGCAGTATTTT. Full variable domain (rest looked up from reference TRBV7-2 and TRBJ2-3): GAGVSQSPSNKVTEKGKDVELRCDPISGHTALYWYRQSLGQGLEFLIYFQGNSAPDKSGLPSDRFSAERTGGSVSTLTIQRTQQEDSAVYLCASSLRAGGELSTDTQYFGPGTRLTVL.

CDR3 amino acids: CASALTQGQPQHF. The CDR3 DNA reads TGTGCCAGCGCCCTAACTCAGGGGCAGCCCCAGCATTTT. The chain recombines TRBV7-3 with TRBJ1-5, with D tentatively TRBD1 (6 bases). V was shortened by 8 bases and J by 7 bases, with 15 bases between the two germline ends. This CDR3 has 13 residues. The germline V gene encodes CDR1 SGHTA and CDR2 FQGTGA.

This clone was counted a single time. The chain combines TRBV7-2 with TRBJ2-7; 9 bases align to TRBD1. The CDR3 runs 14 residues. Germline V gives CDR1 SGHTA, CDR2 FQGNSA. V lost 4 bases, J lost 2 bases, and 3 bases stayed unmatched. The CDR3 reads CASSWGTGPYEQYF. For the CDR3, the DNA is TGTGCCAGCAGCTGGGGGACAGGGCCCTACGAGCAGTACTTC.

This clone was seen a single time. CDR3 loop: CASSVDSYTEAFF. The CDR3 nucleotides read TGCGCCAGCAGCGTTGACAGTTACACTGAAGCTTTCTTT. The V call is TRBV5-1, the J call TRBJ1-1, with a tentative D call TRBD1 (5 bases). The germline CDR1 and CDR2 sequences are SGHRS and YFSETQ. CDR3 length: 13 amino acids. Trimming stripped 4 bases from V and 3 bases from J, with 10 bases between. Full variable domain (missing parts from reference TRBV5-1 and TRBJ1-1): KAGVTQTPRYLIKTRGQQVTLSCSPISGHRSVSWYQQTPGQGLQFLFEYFSETQRNKGNFPGRFSGRQFSNSRSEMNVSTLELGDSALYLCASSVDSYTEAFFGQGTRLTVV.

The chain couples TRBV6-5 to TRBJ1-5; TRBD1 matches 7 bases. This CDR3 has 14 residues. Trimming removed 10 bases from V and 3 bases from J; junction bases left unmatched: 9. The germline gives CDR1 MNHEY, CDR2 SVGAGI. As DNA, the CDR3 is TGTGCCACTAGACAGGGTTGGGACAATCAGCCCCAGCATTTT. It encodes CATRQGWDNQPQHF.

This clone was counted a single time. The chain couples TRBV12-3 or TRBV12-4 to TRBJ1-1, with a weak D call TRBD1 (6 bases). Between the trimmed V and J ends, which lost 3 bases and 11 bases, there was a span of 16 bases. This CDR3 region has 13 residues. In nucleotides, the CDR3 is TGTGCCAGCAGTTTCAACACCGGGACAAGGGCTTTCTTT. Translation gives CASSFNTGTRAFF.

The chain combines TRBV6-2 or TRBV6-3 with TRBJ2-1; TRBD1 is a possible D gene (6 bases). This CDR3 is 14 amino acids long. Germline loops: CDR1 MNHEY, CDR2 SVGEGT. Trimming took 5 bases from V and 3 from J, leaving 11 bases between them. The chain's CDR3 is CASSNTGYYNEQFF. CDR3 bases: TGTGCCAGCAGTAACACAGGGTACTACAATGAGCAGTTCTTC.

As DNA, the CDR3 is TGTGCCAGCAGCCCAAGACAGTACTCCTACGAGCAGTACTTC. It translates to CASSPRQYSYEQYF. The chain employs TRBV7-8 and TRBJ2-7; a weak D match, TRBD1 (5 bases). V gave up 5 bases and J gave up 0 bases, with 11 bases separating them. The CDR3 is 14 amino acids. Germline V gene data show CDR1 as SGHVS and CDR2 as FQNEAQ. Looking up the rest from reference TRBV7-8 and TRBJ2-7 gives the full variable domain: GAGVSQSPRYKVAKRGQDVALRCDPISGHVSLFWYQQALGQGPEFLTYFQNEAQLDKSGLPSDRFFAERPEGSVSTLKIQRTQQEDSAVYLCASSPRQYSYEQYFGPGTRLTVT.

The V and J genes are TRBV30 and TRBJ2-3, with 7 bases that match TRBD1. This CDR3 spans 14 amino acids. CDR1 is GTSNPN and CDR2 is SVGIG in the germline V gene (reference sequence). With 8 bases clipped from V and 0 bases from J, the junction kept 8 bases outside the gene matches. The CDR3 bases are TGTGCCACCTCACCGGGACAGAGCACAGATACGCAGTATTTT. Translation: CATSPGQSTDTQYF.

The V gene is TRBV5-1, the J gene TRBJ2-1; 7 bases map to TRBD2. V lost 4 bases, J lost 0 bases, and 16 bases stayed unmatched. The germline gives CDR1 SGHRS, CDR2 YFSETQ. This CDR3 comprises 19 residues. The chain's CDR3 is CASSPRPPSGDSSYNEQFF. The CDR3 nucleotides read TGCGCCAGCAGCCCACGCCCCCCAAGCGGGGATAGCTCCTACAATGAGCAGTTCTTC. The variable domain in full, completed from reference TRBV5-1 and TRBJ2-1, reads KAGVTQTPRYLIKTRGQQVTLSCSPISGHRSVSWYQQTPGQGLQFLFEYFSETQRNKGNFPGRFSGRQFSNSRSEMNVSTLELGDSALYLCASSPRPPSGDSSYNEQFFGPGTRLTVL.

The J gene is TRBJ2-7, the V gene TRBV4-1, with a tentative D call TRBD1 (7 bases). CDR1 MGHRA and CDR2 YSYEKL come from the germline V gene. The CDR3 has 17 amino acids. Trimming took off 1 base at V and 3 bases at J, with 19 bases between the two ends. The CDR3 protein is CASSQVGGTANFYEQYF. The CDR3 bases are TGCGCCAGCAGCCAAGTAGGAGGGACAGCCAATTTCTACGAGCAGTACTTC.

Here the CDR3 reads CASSLGDRGRSYEQYF. The CDR3 coding sequence is TGTGCCAGCAGCTTAGGTGACAGGGGACGCTCCTACGAGCAGTACTTC. The chain is built from TRBV11-2 and TRBJ2-7; 8 bases agree with TRBD1. Unmatched junction bases numbered 5, after V lost 1 base and J lost 0 bases. The V gene's germline CDR1 is SGHAT and CDR2 FQNNGV. The CDR3 extends over 16 amino acids.

This sequence joins TRBV5-8 and TRBJ1-2; D gene unclear. V lost 0 bases to trimming and J lost 2 bases, with 8 bases between them. Germline V gene data show CDR1 as SGHTS and CDR2 as YDEGEE. The CDR3 covers 14 residues. The CDR3 bases are TGTGCCAGCAGCTTGGGGGCTGTAAACTATGGCTACACCTTC. Its translation is CASSLGAVNYGYTF.

This clone was counted a few times. This sequence joins TRBV2 and TRBJ2-2, with 14 bases lining up with TRBD2. This CDR3 is built from 16 residues. With 6 bases clipped from V and 4 bases from J, the junction kept 4 bases outside the gene matches. Germline V gene sequence: CDR1 SNHLY, CDR2 FYNNEI. CDR3 coding DNA: TGTGCCAGCAGAGCCGGGACTAGCGGGGGCACCGGGGAGCTGTTTTTT. The encoded protein is CASRAGTSGGTGELFF. Combining the CDR3 with reference TRBV2 and TRBJ2-2 gives the whole variable domain EPEVTQTPSHQVTQMGQEVILRCVPISNHLYFYWYRQILGQKVEFLVSFYNNEISEKSEIFDDQFSVERPDGSNFTLKIRSTKLEDSAMYFCASRAGTSGGTGELFFGEGSRLTVL.

V gene TRBV7-6 combines with J gene TRBJ1-3, with D possibly being TRBD1 (5 bases). Trimming took off 5 bases at V and 0 bases at J, with 17 bases between the two ends. This CDR3 has 17 residues. Germline V gene sequence: CDR1 SGHVS, CDR2 FNYEAQ. In nucleotides, the CDR3 is TGTGCCAGCAGCCTAGGGACTCGCCCTTCCTCTGGAAACACCATATATTTT. Its translation is CASSLGTRPSSGNTIYF.

The CDR3 region is CASSSVTGYEQYF. DNA of the CDR3: TGTGCCAGCAGCTCGGTCACGGGGTACGAGCAGTACTTC. The J gene is TRBJ2-7, the V gene TRBV5-6; TRBD2 might be the D (5 bases). CDR1 and CDR2 (germline): SGHDT, YYEEEE. Trimming removed 3 bases at V and 4 bases at J, with 11 bases between. The CDR3 runs 13 residues.

The genes are TRBV6-2 or TRBV6-3 and TRBJ2-7; the D gene is possibly TRBD2 (5 bases). CDR3 length: 12 residues. The germline CDR1 and CDR2 sequences are MNHEY and SVGEGT. Trimming removed 0 bases from V and 9 bases from J, with 9 bases in between. This chain's CDR3 is CASSYSPEGQYF. CDR3 coding DNA: TGTGCCAGCAGTTACTCCCCAGAGGGGCAGTACTTC.

V is TRBV10-3 and J is TRBJ1-4; 9 nucleotides match TRBD1. There are 14 residues in the CDR3. In germline, CDR1 is ENHRY, CDR2 SYGVKD. J lost 8 bases, V lost 6 bases, and 7 bases had no gene match. The CDR3 protein is CAISSTGGEEKLFF. The CDR3 DNA reads as TGTGCCATCAGCTCGACAGGGGGGGAAGAAAAACTGTTTTTT.

This rearrangement joins TRBV4-2 to TRBJ2-1, with TRBD2 identical over 11 bases. J was trimmed by 8 bases and V by 6 bases; bases with no gene match: 6. The germline gives CDR1 LGHNA, CDR2 YNFKEQ. The CDR3 totals 14 residues. In DNA, the CDR3 is TGTGCCAGCAGTAGCGGGGGGGCGTACGATGAGCAGTTCTTC. Its protein is CASSSGGAYDEQFF.